This T cell receptor beta chain was captured in a study of blood T cell repertoires in COVID-19. Looking at the study overall: Researchers got acute and convalescent COVID-19 samples from the United States, Italy and Spain. T cells, B-cell-depleted T cells, or PBMCs provided the cDNA or gDNA that served as material.

Participants' reported clinical history set cohort assignment. The V and J ends lost 3 bases and 1 base, in that order; junction bases with no gene match: 4. CDR3 length: 15 residues. The germline CDR1 and CDR2 sequences are KGHSH and LQKENI. The authors' processing: Reference gene primer amplification yielded estimated nucleated cell counts. Sequencing was performed with immunoSEQ multiplex PCR; in TCRdb, only in-frame clones are kept and a portion is missing. V and J calls and clone size are given by that table; D and trimming were obtained from the DNA. The sample carries a few hundred thousand clones, 90% recorded once.

The chain carries TRBV18 and TRBJ1-1, with TRBD1 matching 8 bases. The source of this sequence is a woman aged 18-29 years with acute COVID-19. Sequenced input: PBMCs or T cells enriched from blood (not recorded which). This CDR3 reads CASSPQTGANTEAFF. The CDR3 DNA reads as TGTGCCAGCTCACCTCAGACAGGGGCGAACACTGAAGCTTTCTTT.